A single sample is the source of the 25 T cell receptor beta chains below, sequenced in a study of cytotoxic CD8 clonotypes in ibrutinib-treated CLL. The protocol was immunoSEQ multiplex PCR, while the TCRdb copy is restricted to in-frame clones and leaves out a portion. The sample consists of 75,000 to 80,000 clones, around 78% of them appearing once. The sequenced sample was PBMCs, obtained after 24 months of ibrutinib treatment. These receptors all stem from a human donor with chronic lymphocytic leukemia.

This chain connects TRBV9 to TRBJ2-5; tentative D call: TRBD1 (6 bases). Germline CDR1 reads SGDLS; CDR2 reads YYNGEE. Deletions cut 0 bases from V and 3 bases from J, with 12 bases between. CDR3 size: 15 residues. For the CDR3, the DNA is TGTGCCAGCAGCGTAGCTGGGGGACAAGAAGAGACCCAGTACTTC. It encodes CASSVAGGQEETQYF.

The gene calls are TRBV2 and TRBJ2-7; D gene uncertain. The V and J ends lost 2 bases and 0 bases respectively, with 8 bases between them. Germline lookup yields CDR1 SNHLY and CDR2 FYNNEI. The CDR3 extends over 14 amino acids. CDR3 coding DNA: TGTGCCAGCAGTGAATCTCAGCTCTCCTACGAGCAGTACTTC. This codes for CASSESQLSYEQYF.

The V call is TRBV6-5, the J call TRBJ2-3; TRBD2 aligns across 8 bases. There are 12 residues in the CDR3. With V trimmed by 10 bases and J by 1 base, 1 base remained unmatched. CDR1 is MNHEY, CDR2 SVGAGI, per germline. DNA of the CDR3: TGTGCCACGACTAGCGGCACAGATACGCAGTATTTT. Translated, it gives CATTSGTDTQYF.

The J gene is TRBJ1-1, the V gene TRBV19; TRBD1 is a possible D gene (6 bases). V lost 1 base and J 1 base, leaving 10 bases between the germline ends. CDR1 and CDR2 (germline): LNHDA, SQIVND (reference sequence). The CDR3 sequence is 15 residues long. The CDR3 region has the DNA TGTGCCAGTAGTATAGGGGGGGGCAGGAACACTGAAGCTTTCTTT. This encodes CASSIGGGRNTEAFF.

The CDR3 reads CASSPLPSGSYNEQFF. CDR3 in DNA: TGTGCCAGCTCACCACTGCCTAGCGGGAGCTACAATGAGCAGTTCTTC. The chain uses TRBV18 and TRBJ2-1; 10 bases are shared with TRBD2. Germline values: CDR1 KGHSH, CDR2 LQKENI. The CDR3 covers 16 residues. Losses at the gene ends were 1 base for V and 3 bases for J; bases not matched to a gene: 3.

The chain combines TRBV9 with TRBJ2-2, with a possible D match to TRBD1 (5 bases). This CDR3 has 16 amino acids. Germline values: CDR1 SGDLS, CDR2 YYNGEE. Between the trimmed V and J ends, which lost 0 bases and 3 bases, there was a span of 12 bases. The CDR3 protein is CASSVGARADTGELFF. The CDR3 coding sequence is TGTGCCAGCAGCGTAGGCGCCAGGGCGGACACCGGGGAGCTGTTTTTT.

The genes are TRBV9 and TRBJ1-1, with D tentatively TRBD1 (5 bases). V lost 0 bases to trimming and J lost 11 bases, with 14 bases between them. The germline gives CDR1 SGDLS, CDR2 YYNGEE. CDR3 length equals 13 residues. This CDR3 reads CASSVETDRIAFF. DNA for the CDR3: TGTGCCAGCAGCGTAGAGACAGATAGGATTGCTTTCTTT.

The rearrangement links TRBV6-5 to TRBJ2-7; TRBD1 aligns across 10 bases. CDR1 MNHEY and CDR2 SVGAGI come from the germline V gene. V was clipped by 6 bases and J by 6 bases; unmatched bases: 8. CDR3 length equals 14 residues. CDR3 region: CASRLGTGDGEQYF. The CDR3 DNA sequence: TGTGCCAGCAGACTTGGGACAGGGGACGGCGAGCAGTACTTC.

The genes are TRBV14 and TRBJ2-1; 12 nucleotides agree with TRBD2. CDR1 is SGHDN and CDR2 is FVKESK in the germline V gene. The length of the CDR3 is 19 residues. V was pared by 0 bases and J by 5 bases, with 11 bases of the junction left unmatched. In DNA form, the CDR3 reads TGTGCCAGCAGCCAAGATTATATGATTGGACTAGCGGGAAACAATGAGCAGTTCTTC. It specifies CASSQDYMIGLAGNNEQFF.

The chain has TRBV12-2 and TRBJ2-3; no check of the table's D call, TRBD2, against the DNA was made. TRBV12-2 is recorded as a pseudogene. This CDR3 has 15 amino acids. This chain's CDR3 is CASRLGLAVKDTQYF. The CDR3 nucleotides read TGTGCAAGTCGCTTAGGATTAGCGGTTAAGGATACGCAGTATTTT.

The V call is TRBV6-5, the J call TRBJ1-1; the D gene is possibly TRBD1 (5 bases). The CDR3 length is 15 residues. V lost 4 bases and J lost 4, with 16 bases in between. Germline-derived CDR1 and CDR2 are MNHEY and SVGAGI. The CDR3: CASSSLHRGGTEAFF. The CDR3 nucleotides read TGTGCCAGCAGTTCCCTCCATCGGGGGGGCACTGAAGCTTTCTTT.

The chain couples TRBV19 to TRBJ2-7; D assignment may be TRBD1 or TRBD2 (5 bases each). V gave up 3 bases and J gave up 5 bases, with 17 bases separating them. The germline V gene encodes CDR1 LNHDA and CDR2 SQIVND (reference sequence). The CDR3 extends over 15 amino acids. The CDR3 reads CASSMGAAGYHEQYF. The CDR3 DNA reads as TGTGCCAGTAGTATGGGAGCCGCAGGGTACCACGAGCAGTACTTC.

This sequence joins TRBV2 and TRBJ1-4, with 8 bases fitting TRBD1. The CDR3 sequence is 14 residues long. Germline loops: CDR1 SNHLY, CDR2 FYNNEI. V lost 4 bases, J lost 7 bases, and 5 bases stayed unmatched. CDR3 amino acids: CASSAPGGGEKLFF. DNA for the CDR3: TGTGCCAGCAGTGCCCCAGGGGGCGGTGAAAAACTGTTTTTT.

The CDR3 DNA sequence: TGTGCCAGCAGCTTGATGCGGGATCAGCCCCAGCATTTT. This codes for CASSLMRDQPQHF. V and J are TRBV7-3 and TRBJ1-5; D remains unclear. V shed 3 bases and J shed 5 bases, with 8 bases lying between them. Germline CDR1 is SGHTA and CDR2 is FQGTGA. This CDR3 is 13 amino acids long.

The count of this clone is one. The gene calls are TRBV10-3 and TRBJ2-5; the D gene is possibly TRBD1 (6 bases). The germline CDR1 and CDR2 sequences are ENHRY and SYGVKD. The CDR3 is 13 amino acids. The V gene lost 6 bases and the J gene lost 5 bases, with 13 bases spanning the gap. CDR3 residues: CAIRQGFRETQYF. The CDR3 coding sequence is TGTGCCATCAGACAGGGATTTAGGGAGACCCAGTACTTC.

This sequence joins TRBV5-1 and TRBJ2-7, with D tentatively TRBD2 (6 bases). The CDR3 runs to 15 residues. V gave up 6 bases and J gave up 0 bases, with 16 bases separating them. Germline V gene sequence: CDR1 SGHRS, CDR2 YFSETQ. Written as DNA, the CDR3 is TGCGCCAGCACCACTACAGCGGGCTCCTCCTACGAGCAGTACTTC. Its protein is CASTTTAGSSYEQYF.

This clone came up a few times. The CDR3 DNA sequence: TGTGCCATCCAGCCCCCGGGCGGGGTGCTATGGCAGTACTTC. Residues: CAIQPPGGVLWQYF. The chain carries TRBV28 and TRBJ2-7; the D gene is possibly TRBD2 (6 bases). CDR1 is MDHEN, CDR2 SYDVKM, per germline. The CDR3 loop spans 14 amino acids. Trimming left V 10 bases short and J 9 bases short, with 25 bases between. Variable domain in full (rest from reference TRBV28 and TRBJ2-7): DVKVTQSSRYLVKRTGEKVFLECVQDMDHENMFWYRQDPGLGLRLIYFSYDVKMKEKGDIPEGYSVSREKKERFSLILESASTNQTSMYLCAIQPPGGVLWQYFGPGTRLTVT.

This chain connects TRBV5-4 to TRBJ1-1; D not resolved. V was clipped by 0 bases and J by 5 bases, with 14 bases between them. The germline V gene encodes CDR1 SGHNT and CDR2 YYREEE (reference sequence). The CDR3 loop spans 15 amino acids. As DNA, the CDR3 is TGTGCCAGCAGCTTGGCCCCAGTGATGGGAACTGAAGCTTTCTTT. Residues: CASSLAPVMGTEAFF.

The rearrangement uses TRBV5-1 and TRBJ1-5, with a tentative D call TRBD1 (6 bases). Germline V gene lookup returns CDR1 SGHRS and CDR2 YFSETQ. The CDR3 sequence is 15 residues long. Trimming cost V 4 bases and J 6 bases, with 17 bases left between them. The CDR3 DNA follows: TGCGCCAGCAGCGCCTCGGGGGCCGAGGGTCAGCCCCAGCATTTT. It encodes CASSASGAEGQPQHF.

This chain links TRBV10-1 with TRBJ2-7; possibly TRBD1 for D (5 bases). This CDR3 is 17 amino acids long. The V gene's germline CDR1 is WNHNN and CDR2 SYGVQD (reference sequence). The ends were cut back, 4 bases at V and 3 bases at J, with 22 bases in the middle. The CDR3 DNA reads as TGCGCCAGCAGTGTAGCCGCAAGGGGTCACGAAAACTACGAGCAGTACTTC. Translating it yields CASSVAARGHENYEQYF.

The gene calls are TRBV27 and TRBJ2-1; no firm D call. This CDR3 has 15 residues. Deletions cut 0 bases from V and 1 base from J, with 7 bases between. The V gene's germline CDR1 is MNHEY and CDR2 SMNVEV (reference sequence). The CDR3 here is CASSLSTPSYNEQFF. The CDR3 nucleotides read TGTGCCAGCAGTTTATCGACGCCTTCCTACAATGAGCAGTTCTTC.

This clone was picked up a small number of times. The J gene is TRBJ2-1, the V gene TRBV28; either TRBD1 or TRBD2 may supply D (7 bases each). From germline, CDR1 is MDHEN and CDR2 SYDVKM. V was cut by 10 bases and J by 0 bases, with 13 bases left in between. The CDR3 sequence is 14 residues long. CDR3 sequence reads: CAIQGGSSYNEQFF. CDR3 DNA: TGTGCCATCCAGGGGGGGAGCTCCTACAATGAGCAGTTCTTC.

The rearrangement joins TRBV18 to TRBJ2-7, with TRBD1 matching over 8 bases. J was trimmed by 5 bases and V by 3 bases; bases with no gene match: 6. From germline, CDR1 is KGHSH and CDR2 LQKENI. The CDR3 loop spans 14 amino acids. DNA of the CDR3: TGTGCCAGCTCACCCGCGGACAGGGCGAACGAGCAGTACTTC. Encoded protein: CASSPADRANEQYF.

This clone has a single count. The V gene is TRBV7-6, the J gene TRBJ2-7, with 7 bases aligning to TRBD1. The trim removed 2 bases at V and 6 bases at J, leaving 10 bases unmatched. The CDR3 is 15 residues long. Germline V gene lookup returns CDR1 SGHVS and CDR2 FNYEAQ. CDR3 nucleotide sequence: TGTGCCAGCAGCTTACAGGGGGAGCTTAACGGCGAGCAGTACTTC. Residues: CASSLQGELNGEQYF.

V is TRBV5-1 and J is TRBJ1-2; D unresolved. The CDR3 contains 14 residues. The V gene lost 0 bases and the J gene lost 6 bases, with 12 bases spanning the gap. CDR1 is SGHRS, CDR2 YFSETQ, per germline. CDR3 nucleotide sequence: TGCGCCAGCAGCTTGGCCACGGGGTTAGATGGCTACACCTTC. Translating gives CASSLATGLDGYTF. Drawing the rest from reference TRBV5-1 and TRBJ1-2, the complete variable domain is KAGVTQTPRYLIKTRGQQVTLSCSPISGHRSVSWYQQTPGQGLQFLFEYFSETQRNKGNFPGRFSGRQFSNSRSEMNVSTLELGDSALYLCASSLATGLDGYTFGSGTRLTVV.